This TCR beta chain was captured in a study of blood T cells in healthy people across ages. With a J-beta primer mix and a sample-barcoded 5' primer, a second PCR ran 7 to 11 cycles. TCRdb used MiXCR to reprocess the 5' RACE reads, holding one entry per CDR3 protein. Of about 1.7 million distinct CDR3 sequences detected, roughly 27% appear once; the ten largest clones hold 7.7%. This clonotype was detected ten times or more. Sequenced sample: blood. This receptor was obtained from a woman aged 25 to 39 in good health.

Here the CDR3 DNA reads TGTGCCAGCAGCTCCCGAAGGGGGAGCTCCTACGAGCAGTACTTC. Protein sequence: CASSSRRGSSYEQYF. The chain combines TRBV7-2 with TRBJ2-7, with D perhaps TRBD1 (6 bases). Germline CDR1 SGHTA, CDR2 FQGNSA. The ends were cut back, 4 bases at V and 0 bases at J, with 13 bases in the middle. This CDR3 has 15 residues. Filled out from reference TRBV7-2 and TRBJ2-7, the complete variable domain reads GAGVSQSPSNKVTEKGKDVELRCDPISGHTALYWYRQSLGQGLEFLIYFQGNSAPDKSGLPSDRFSAERTGGSVSTLTIQRTQQEDSAVYLCASSSRRGSSYEQYFGPGTRLTVT.